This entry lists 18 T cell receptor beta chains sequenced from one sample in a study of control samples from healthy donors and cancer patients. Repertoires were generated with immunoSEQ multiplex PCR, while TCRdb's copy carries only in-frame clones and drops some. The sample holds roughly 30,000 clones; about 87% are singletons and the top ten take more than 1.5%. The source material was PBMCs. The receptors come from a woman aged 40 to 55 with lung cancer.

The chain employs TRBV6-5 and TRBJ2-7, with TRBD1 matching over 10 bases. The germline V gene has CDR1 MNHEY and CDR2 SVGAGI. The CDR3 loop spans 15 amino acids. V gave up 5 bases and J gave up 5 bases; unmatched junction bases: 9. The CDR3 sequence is CASSTTGGSPHEQYF. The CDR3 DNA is TGTGCCAGCAGTACGACAGGGGGCTCCCCCCACGAGCAGTACTTC.

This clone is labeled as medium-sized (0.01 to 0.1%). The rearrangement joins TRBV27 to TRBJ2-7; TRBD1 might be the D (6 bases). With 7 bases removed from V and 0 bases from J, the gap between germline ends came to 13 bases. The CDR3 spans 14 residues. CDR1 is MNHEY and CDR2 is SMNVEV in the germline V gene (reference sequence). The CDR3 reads CASMGASNSYEQYF. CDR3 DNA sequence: TGTGCCAGCATGGGGGCGTCTAACTCCTACGAGCAGTACTTC.

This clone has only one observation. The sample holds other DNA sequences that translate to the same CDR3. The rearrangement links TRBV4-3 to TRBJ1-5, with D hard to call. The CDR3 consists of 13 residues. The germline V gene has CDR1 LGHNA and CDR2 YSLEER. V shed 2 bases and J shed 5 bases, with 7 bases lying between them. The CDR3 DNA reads TGCGCCAGCAGCCAACGGTGGGATCAGCCCCAGCATTTT. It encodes CASSQRWDQPQHF.

The CDR3 DNA is TGTGCCAGCAGCTTAGCCTGGTCGAGGGGCCAAGAGACCCAGTACTTC. It is translated as CASSLAWSRGQETQYF. The chain carries TRBV7-6 and TRBJ2-5; D might be TRBD1 or TRBD2, each matching 5 bases. The germline gives CDR1 SGHVS, CDR2 FNYEAQ. Deletions cut 0 bases from V and 1 base from J, with 12 bases between. This CDR3 has 16 residues.

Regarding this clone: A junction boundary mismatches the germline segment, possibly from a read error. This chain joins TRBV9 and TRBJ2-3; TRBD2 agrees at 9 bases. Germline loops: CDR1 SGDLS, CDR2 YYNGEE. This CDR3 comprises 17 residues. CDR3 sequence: CARSVRGRGGGEDTQYF. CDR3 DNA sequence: TGTGCCCGCAGCGTCCGAGGCCGCGGGGGGGGCGAAGATACGCAGTATTTT.

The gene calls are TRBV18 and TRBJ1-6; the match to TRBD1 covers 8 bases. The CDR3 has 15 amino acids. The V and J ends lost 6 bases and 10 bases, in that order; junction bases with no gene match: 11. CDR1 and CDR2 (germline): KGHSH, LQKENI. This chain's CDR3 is CASSFETGEVSPLHF. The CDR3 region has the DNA TGTGCCAGCTCGTTCGAGACAGGGGAAGTGTCACCCCTCCACTTT.

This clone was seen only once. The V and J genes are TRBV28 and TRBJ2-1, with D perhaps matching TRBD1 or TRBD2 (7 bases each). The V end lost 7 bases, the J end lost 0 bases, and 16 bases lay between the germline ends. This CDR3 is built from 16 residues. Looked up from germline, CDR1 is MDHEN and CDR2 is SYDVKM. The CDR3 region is CASKVRGDSSYNEQFF. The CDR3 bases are TGTGCCAGCAAGGTTCGGGGGGACAGCTCCTACAATGAGCAGTTCTTC. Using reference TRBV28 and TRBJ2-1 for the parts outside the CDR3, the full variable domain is DVKVTQSSRYLVKRTGEKVFLECVQDMDHENMFWYRQDPGLGLRLIYFSYDVKMKEKGDIPEGYSVSREKKERFSLILESASTNQTSMYLCASKVRGDSSYNEQFFGPGTRLTVL.

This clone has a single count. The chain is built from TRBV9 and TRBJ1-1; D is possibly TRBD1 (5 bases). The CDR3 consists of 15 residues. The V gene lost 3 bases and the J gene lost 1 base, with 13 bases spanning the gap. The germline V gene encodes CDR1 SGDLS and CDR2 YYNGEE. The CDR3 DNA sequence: TGTGCCAGCAGCGCGACGGGGGGACGGAACACTGAAGCTTTCTTT. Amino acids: CASSATGGRNTEAFF. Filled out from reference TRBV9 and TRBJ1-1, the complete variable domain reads DSGVTQTPKHLITATGQRVTLRCSPRSGDLSVYWYQQSLDQGLQFLIQYYNGEERAKGNILERFSAQQFPDLHSELNLSSLELGDSALYFCASSATGGRNTEAFFGQGTRLTVV.

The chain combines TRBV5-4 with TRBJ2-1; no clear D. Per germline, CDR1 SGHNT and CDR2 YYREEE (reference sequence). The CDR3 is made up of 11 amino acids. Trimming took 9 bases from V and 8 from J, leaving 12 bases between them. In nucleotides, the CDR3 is TGTGCCATCATGAAAAAGGATGAGCAGTTCTTC. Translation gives CAIMKKDEQFF.

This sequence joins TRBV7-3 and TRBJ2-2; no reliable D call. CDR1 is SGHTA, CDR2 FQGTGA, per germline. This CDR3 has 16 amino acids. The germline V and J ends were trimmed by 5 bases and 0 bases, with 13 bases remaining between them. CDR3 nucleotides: TGTGCCAGCAGCGTAGGCGCCACCGCGAACACCGGGGAGCTGTTTTTT. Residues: CASSVGATANTGELFF.

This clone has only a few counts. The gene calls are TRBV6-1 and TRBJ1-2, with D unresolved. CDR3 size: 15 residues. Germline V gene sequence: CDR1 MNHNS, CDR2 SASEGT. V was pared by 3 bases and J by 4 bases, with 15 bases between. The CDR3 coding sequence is TGTGCCAGCAGTGAGGGTCGGGAGGGATTCTATGGCTACACCTTC. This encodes CASSEGREGFYGYTF.

CDR3 DNA: TGTGCCAGCAGCTTAAGGGAGCCGGGCAGGGGAGGAGAGACCCAGTACTTC. Encoded protein: CASSLREPGRGGETQYF. This chain links TRBV11-3 with TRBJ2-5; the D gene could be TRBD1 or TRBD2 (6 bases each). The CDR3 spans 17 residues. From germline, CDR1 is SGHNT and CDR2 YENEEA. V was trimmed by 2 bases and J by 4 bases, leaving 20 bases between them. Drawing the rest from reference TRBV11-3 and TRBJ2-5, the complete variable domain is EAGVVQSPRYKIIEKKQPVAFWCNPISGHNTLYWYLQNLGQGPELLIRYENEEAVDDSQLPKDRFSAERLKGVDSTLKIQPAELGDSAVYLCASSLREPGRGGETQYFGPGTRLLVL.

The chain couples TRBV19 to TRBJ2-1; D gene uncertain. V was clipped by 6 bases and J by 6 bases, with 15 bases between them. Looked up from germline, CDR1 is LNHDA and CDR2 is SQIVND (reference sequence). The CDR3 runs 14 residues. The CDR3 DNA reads TGTGCCAGTAGGGACGCCTTGAGATCCAATGAGCAGTTCTTC. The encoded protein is CASRDALRSNEQFF.

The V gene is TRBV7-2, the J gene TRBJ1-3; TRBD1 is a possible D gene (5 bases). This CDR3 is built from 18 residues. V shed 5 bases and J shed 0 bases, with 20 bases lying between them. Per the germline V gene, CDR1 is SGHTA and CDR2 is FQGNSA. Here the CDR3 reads CASSRFRMGVRSGNTIYF. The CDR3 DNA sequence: TGTGCCAGCAGCCGTTTTAGGATGGGGGTCCGCTCTGGAAACACCATATATTTT.

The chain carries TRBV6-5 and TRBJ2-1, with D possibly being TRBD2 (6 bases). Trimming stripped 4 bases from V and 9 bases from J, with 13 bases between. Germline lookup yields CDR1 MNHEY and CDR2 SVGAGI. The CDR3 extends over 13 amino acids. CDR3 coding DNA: TGTGCCAGCAGTTTCCGACTGGGAGGTGAGCAGTTCTTC. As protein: CASSFRLGGEQFF.

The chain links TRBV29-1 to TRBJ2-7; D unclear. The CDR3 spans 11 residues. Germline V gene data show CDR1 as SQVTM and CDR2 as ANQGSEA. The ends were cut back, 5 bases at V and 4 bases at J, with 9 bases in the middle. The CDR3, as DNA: TGCAGCGTTAGCCACTCATACGAGCAGTACTTC. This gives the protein CSVSHSYEQYF.

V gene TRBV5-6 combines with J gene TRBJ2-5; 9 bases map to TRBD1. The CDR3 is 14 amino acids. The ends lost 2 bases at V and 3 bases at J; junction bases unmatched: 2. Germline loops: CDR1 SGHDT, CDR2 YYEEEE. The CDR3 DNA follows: TGTGCCAGCAGCTTTACAGGGGGCGAAGAGACCCAGTACTTC. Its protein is CASSFTGGEETQYF.

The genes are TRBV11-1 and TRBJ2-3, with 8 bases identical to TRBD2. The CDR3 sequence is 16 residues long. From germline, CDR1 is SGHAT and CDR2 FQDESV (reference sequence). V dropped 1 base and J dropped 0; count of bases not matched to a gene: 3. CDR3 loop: CASSLGGGPSTDTQYF. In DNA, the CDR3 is TGTGCCAGCAGCTTAGGCGGGGGGCCTAGCACAGATACGCAGTATTTT.